A single sample is the source of the 9 T cell receptor beta chains below, sequenced in a study of T cell changes during pregnancy in multiple sclerosis. Sequencing was performed with immunoSEQ multiplex PCR; in TCRdb, only in-frame clones are kept and a portion is missing. This sample carries about 31,000 clones, about 87% of them seen once, and the ten largest clones take roughly 10%. The sequencing used CD8+ T cells from peripheral blood mononuclear cells, collected in the first trimester of pregnancy. The receptors come from a female donor with multiple sclerosis, enrolled in a pregnancy study.

V and J are TRBV27 and TRBJ2-7; 8 positions agree with TRBD1. The V and J ends lost 2 bases and 5 bases, in that order; junction bases with no gene match: 2. The germline V gene encodes CDR1 MNHEY and CDR2 SMNVEV (reference sequence). The CDR3 loop spans 13 amino acids. The CDR3 coding sequence is TGTGCCAGCAGTTTAGACAGGGGTCACGAGCAGTACTTC. Residues: CASSLDRGHEQYF.

CDR3 in DNA: TGTGCCAGCAGTTCGAACCGGGGGGTTTCACCCCTCCACTTT. Translation gives CASSSNRGVSPLHF. V and J are TRBV27 and TRBJ1-6; a possible D gene is TRBD1 (5 bases). CDR1 is MNHEY, CDR2 SMNVEV, per germline (reference sequence). Between the trimmed V and J ends, which lost 4 bases and 9 bases, there was a span of 13 bases. The CDR3 is 14 amino acids.

The CDR3 region is CASSQGTGFDGYTF. In DNA form, the CDR3 reads TGCGCCAGCAGCCAAGGAACAGGGTTCGATGGCTACACCTTC. The chain is built from TRBV4-3 and TRBJ1-2; weak D call: TRBD1 (6 bases). This CDR3 is built from 14 residues. Germline V lookup: CDR1 LGHNA, CDR2 YSLEER. Between the trimmed V and J ends, which lost 1 base and 6 bases, there was a span of 12 bases.

This chain connects TRBV27 to TRBJ1-5; D may be TRBD1 (5 bases). The germline V gene has CDR1 MNHEY and CDR2 SMNVEV (reference sequence). The V and J ends lost 4 bases and 7 bases respectively, with 17 bases between them. This CDR3 comprises 15 residues. DNA of the CDR3: TGTGCCAGCAGTTCGATCACGGGGGGTGGGCAGCCCCAGCATTTT. Amino acids: CASSSITGGGQPQHF.

The sample holds a few counts of this clone. The rearrangement links TRBV30 to TRBJ1-5; TRBD1 agrees at 8 bases. J was trimmed by 4 bases and V by 3 bases; bases with no gene match: 2. This CDR3 is 13 amino acids long. Germline V lookup: CDR1 GTSNPN, CDR2 SVGIG (reference sequence). The CDR3 region has the DNA TGTGCCTGGAGCACAGGGGGAAATCAGCCCCAGCATTTT. Its translation is CAWSTGGNQPQHF.

This clone appeared many times. V is TRBV27 and J is TRBJ1-1, with D tentatively TRBD1 (5 bases). The V gene's germline CDR1 is MNHEY and CDR2 SMNVEV (reference sequence). The CDR3 has 15 amino acids. The V end lost 0 bases, the J end lost 1 base, and 9 bases lay between the germline ends. The CDR3 loop reads CASSLSGTRNTEAFF. The CDR3 bases are TGTGCCAGCAGTTTATCCGGGACTAGGAACACTGAAGCTTTCTTT.

This clone was seen a handful of times. This chain joins TRBV7-3 and TRBJ2-1; 9 nucleotides line up with TRBD2. The ends lost 4 bases at V and 9 bases at J; junction bases unmatched: 16. Per germline, CDR1 SGHTA and CDR2 FQGTGA. The CDR3 has 17 amino acids. The CDR3, as DNA: TGTGCCAGCAGCTCTGGATTAGCGGGAGCGGGACAGAGTGAGCAGTTCTTC. This sequence encodes CASSSGLAGAGQSEQFF.

The chain links TRBV6-4 to TRBJ2-5; 7 bases fit TRBD2. The length of the CDR3 is 14 residues. Germline assignment: CDR1 MRHNA and CDR2 SNTAGT. V lost 4 bases and J lost 7; bases outside the gene matches: 9. The CDR3, as DNA: TGTGCCAGCAGTGGGGAGGGCACGGGTTGGACCCAGTACTTC. It yields the protein CASSGEGTGWTQYF.

This chain uses TRBV27 with TRBJ1-5, with TRBD1 matching 8 bases. Germline CDR1 and CDR2: MNHEY and SMNVEV (reference sequence). With 3 bases clipped from V and 5 bases from J, the junction kept 0 bases outside the gene matches. This CDR3 contains 13 residues. The CDR3 spells CASSLDRDQPQHF. CDR3 bases: TGTGCCAGCAGTTTGGACAGGGATCAGCCCCAGCATTTT.